Presented here are 22 T cell receptor beta chains from one specimen sequenced in a study of blood T cell repertoires in COVID-19. The assay was immunoSEQ multiplex PCR, and TCRdb's table has in-frame clones only and misses some. There are under 350,000 clones in the sample; approximately 85% occur only once, and 8% to 13% lies in the top ten. The sequenced material came from peripheral blood. These receptors came from a woman between 65 and 79 years old with acute or convalescent COVID-19.

The chain uses TRBV20-1 and TRBJ1-5; possibly TRBD1 for D (5 bases). Per germline, CDR1 DFQATT and CDR2 SNEGSKA (reference sequence). The CDR3 is 14 amino acids. V gave up 3 bases and J gave up 0 bases, with 9 bases separating them. This CDR3 is CSASGGASNQPQHF. The CDR3, as DNA: TGCAGTGCTAGTGGGGGAGCTAGCAATCAGCCCCAGCATTTT.

This rearrangement joins TRBV16 to TRBJ1-2; D gene ambiguous. The V end was cut by 3 bases, the J end by 2 bases, with 7 bases between. From germline, CDR1 is KGHSY and CDR2 FQNENV. The length of the CDR3 is 13 residues. The CDR3 sequence: CASSQGSNYGYTF. DNA for the CDR3: TGTGCCAGCAGCCAGGGCAGCAACTATGGCTACACCTTC.

A note on this clone: Other nucleotide sequences from this sample produce the same CDR3. In DNA form, the CDR3 reads TGTGCCAGCAGCTTAGCCGGCGGGGAAGATACGCAGTATTTT. The encoded protein is CASSLAGGEDTQYF. The genes are TRBV11-2 and TRBJ2-3; D is possibly TRBD2 (6 bases). V was clipped by 1 base and J by 5 bases, with 10 bases between them. The CDR3 spans 14 residues. Looked up from germline, CDR1 is SGHAT and CDR2 is FQNNGV.

The chain recombines TRBV18 with TRBJ1-6; D possibly corresponds to TRBD1 (6 bases). V lost 5 bases and J lost 10, with 15 bases in between. This CDR3 spans 14 amino acids. The germline V gene has CDR1 KGHSH and CDR2 LQKENI. CDR3 in amino acids: CASSGSDRFSPLHF. The CDR3 coding sequence is TGTGCCAGCTCAGGTTCGGACAGATTCTCACCCCTCCACTTT.

The V call is TRBV5-6, the J call TRBJ2-3; no clear D gene. Germline V lookup: CDR1 SGHDT, CDR2 YYEEEE. This CDR3 comprises 15 residues. V was pared by 1 base and J by 1 base, with 10 bases between. The CDR3 reads CASSLTGLGTDTQYF. The CDR3 nucleotides are TGTGCCAGCAGCTTGACTGGGCTCGGCACAGATACGCAGTATTTT.

The table lists this clone with a few counts. The chain combines TRBV7-9 with TRBJ1-2, with 10 bases aligning to TRBD1. V gave up 7 bases and J gave up 6 bases; unmatched junction bases: 5. This CDR3 is built from 13 residues. Per the germline V gene, CDR1 is SEHNR and CDR2 is FQNEAQ (reference sequence). The CDR3, as DNA: TGTGCCAGCACCCCGACAGGGGGCAATGGCTACACCTTC. Amino acids: CASTPTGGNGYTF.

Only a few counts were recorded for this clone. V is TRBV5-4 and J is TRBJ2-7, with TRBD1 identical over 9 bases. The CDR3 contains 15 residues. V lost 4 bases to trimming and J lost 5 bases; unmatched junction nucleotides: 10. Per the germline V gene, CDR1 is SGHNT and CDR2 is YYREEE (reference sequence). The CDR3: CASSPPGTGRNEQYF. The CDR3 coding sequence is TGTGCCAGCAGCCCGCCCGGGACAGGGCGGAACGAGCAGTACTTC.

This sequence joins TRBV6-5 and TRBJ2-5, with 13 bases aligning to TRBD2. The CDR3 extends over 13 amino acids. Germline CDR1 reads MNHEY; CDR2 reads SVGAGI. V was clipped by 6 bases and J by 5 bases; unmatched bases: 0. DNA of the CDR3: TGTGCCAGCAGGGGACTAGCGGGGGAGACCCAGTACTTC. Translation: CASRGLAGETQYF.

The V gene is TRBV5-1, the J gene TRBJ1-2, with 8 nucleotides matching TRBD1. Trimming cost V 0 bases and J 3 bases; bases outside gene matches: 19. This CDR3 is 20 amino acids long. CDR1 is SGHRS, CDR2 YFSETQ, per germline. The CDR3: CASSLATGTGPPGWDYGYTF. CDR3 bases: TGCGCCAGCAGCTTGGCCACCGGGACAGGACCGCCCGGTTGGGACTATGGCTACACCTTC.

This chain links TRBV5-4 with TRBJ2-3, with D possibly matching TRBD2 (7 bases). The germline V gene encodes CDR1 SGHNT and CDR2 YYREEE (reference sequence). The CDR3 is 16 residues long. V gave up 3 bases and J gave up 7 bases, with 21 bases separating them. CDR3 nucleotide sequence: TGTGCCAGCAGCTCATCCAGGACTAGGGGGGGGAATACGCAGTATTTT. As protein: CASSSSRTRGGNTQYF.

The chain employs TRBV6-5 and TRBJ2-3, with a weak D call TRBD2 (6 bases). The germline V and J ends were trimmed by 8 bases and 3 bases, with 18 bases remaining between them. CDR3 size: 15 residues. The V gene's germline CDR1 is MNHEY and CDR2 SVGAGI. CDR3 sequence reads: CASGGATIGTDTQYF. CDR3 nucleotides: TGTGCCAGCGGAGGGGCAACGATAGGAACAGATACGCAGTATTTT.

The rearrangement joins TRBV5-6 to TRBJ2-3; 13 positions match TRBD2. Germline CDR1 is SGHDT and CDR2 is YYEEEE. Germline trimming cut 4 bases from V and 1 base from J; bases unmatched to any gene: 6. This CDR3 contains 17 residues. CDR3 sequence reads: CASSKTGLAGGTDTQYF. The CDR3 DNA reads TGTGCCAGCAGCAAAACTGGACTAGCGGGGGGCACAGATACGCAGTATTTT.

This clone has just a few counts. Different DNA sequences within this sample yield the same CDR3. CDR3 sequence: CASSLGQGGQPQHF. The CDR3 DNA reads TGCGCCAGCAGCTTAGGACAGGGGGGTCAGCCCCAGCATTTT. The rearrangement links TRBV5-1 to TRBJ1-5, with 10 positions matching TRBD1. The CDR3 has 14 amino acids. CDR1 and CDR2 from the germline V gene are SGHRS and YFSETQ. Trimming removed 2 bases from V and 6 bases from J; junction bases left unmatched: 2.

The rearrangement links TRBV19 to TRBJ2-2, with TRBD2 identical over 8 bases. Germline assignment: CDR1 LNHDA and CDR2 SQIVND (reference sequence). V trimming: 2 bases; J trimming: 6 bases; junction bases outside the gene matches: 8. The CDR3 totals 16 residues. CDR3 amino acids: CASSISAGGKAGELFF. CDR3 DNA: TGTGCCAGTAGTATATCTGCGGGGGGCAAAGCCGGGGAGCTGTTTTTT.

The V call is TRBV19, the J call TRBJ1-2; D is unclear. The germline CDR1 and CDR2 sequences are LNHDA and SQIVND (reference sequence). The CDR3 consists of 12 residues. The ends were cut back, 5 bases at V and 1 base at J, with 5 bases in the middle. The CDR3 loop is CASSPRNYGYTF. CDR3 nucleotides: TGTGCCAGTAGTCCCCGTAACTATGGCTACACCTTC. Variable domain in full (rest from reference TRBV19 and TRBJ1-2): DGGITQSPKYLFRKEGQNVTLSCEQNLNHDAMYWYRQDPGQGLRLIYYSQIVNDFQKGDIAEGYSVSREKKESFPLTVTSAQKNPTAFYLCASSPRNYGYTFGSGTRLTVV.

The chain has TRBV6-5 and TRBJ2-1; 7 nucleotides match TRBD1. Germline CDR1 reads MNHEY; CDR2 reads SVGAGI. The CDR3 has 14 residues. V was pared by 0 bases and J by 4 bases, with 0 bases of the junction left unmatched. The CDR3 is CASSYSDRYNEQFF. CDR3 nucleotide sequence: TGTGCCAGCAGTTACTCGGACAGGTACAATGAGCAGTTCTTC.

In regard to this clone: Distinct nucleotide sequences in the sample also encode this CDR3. The CDR3 loop is CASRGTGGRTGELFF. The CDR3 nucleotides read TGTGCCAGCAGGGGGACAGGGGGAAGGACCGGGGAGCTGTTTTTT. V is TRBV2 and J is TRBJ2-2, with 11 positions matching TRBD1. This CDR3 is 15 amino acids long. V lost 6 bases and J lost 5; bases outside the gene matches: 5. Per germline, CDR1 SNHLY and CDR2 FYNNEI.

The chain couples TRBV5-1 to TRBJ2-7; D unresolved. The CDR3 sequence is 13 residues long. V lost 0 bases and J 6 bases, leaving 10 bases between the germline ends. CDR1 and CDR2 from the germline V gene are SGHRS and YFSETQ. The CDR3, as DNA: TGCGCCAGCAGCTTGGAGCACAGCTCCGAGCAGTACTTC. Its protein product is CASSLEHSSEQYF.

The chain recombines TRBV6-5 with TRBJ1-1, with 7 positions matching TRBD1. This CDR3 has 12 residues. The ends lost 8 bases at V and 8 bases at J; junction bases unmatched: 8. CDR1 MNHEY and CDR2 SVGAGI come from the germline V gene. The CDR3 reads CASSYRGLEAFF. The CDR3 DNA sequence: TGTGCCAGCTCGTACAGGGGCCTCGAAGCTTTCTTT.

The V and J genes are TRBV24-1 and TRBJ1-2, with D perhaps TRBD1 (6 bases). The V end lost 0 bases, the J end lost 4 bases, and 17 bases lay between the germline ends. The germline V gene has CDR1 KGHDR and CDR2 SFDVKD. CDR3 length: 17 residues. Here the CDR3 DNA reads TGTGCCACCAGTGATTTGGGAGGACAGCCCACTGGCTATGGCTACACCTTC. Its protein is CATSDLGGQPTGYGYTF.

In DNA, the CDR3 is TGTGCCAGTAGGATGGGAGCGCGCACCGGGGAGCTGTTTTTT. This encodes CASRMGARTGELFF. The chain combines TRBV19 with TRBJ2-2; a weak D match, TRBD2 (5 bases). Germline lookup yields CDR1 LNHDA and CDR2 SQIVND (reference sequence). Trimming stripped 6 bases from V and 4 bases from J, with 12 bases between. The CDR3 runs to 14 residues. The full variable domain, rest sourced from reference TRBV19 and TRBJ2-2, is DGGITQSPKYLFRKEGQNVTLSCEQNLNHDAMYWYRQDPGQGLRLIYYSQIVNDFQKGDIAEGYSVSREKKESFPLTVTSAQKNPTAFYLCASRMGARTGELFFGEGSRLTVL.

For the CDR3, the DNA is TGTGCCAGCAGCTTAGTCAGGGCTGAAGCTTTCTTT. As protein: CASSLVRAEAFF. The gene calls are TRBV11-2 and TRBJ1-1; possible D gene TRBD1, 5 bases. V lost 1 base and J lost 6, with 6 bases in between. The CDR3 sequence is 12 residues long. Per the germline V gene, CDR1 is SGHAT and CDR2 is FQNNGV.